This entry lists 2 T cell receptor beta chains sequenced from one sample in a study of T cell repertoires in cytomegalovirus infection. TCRdb re-called the reads through MiXCR, storing one row per CDR3 protein. Among roughly 630,000 distinct CDR3 sequences listed, 20% to 25% were seen once. The material sequenced was CD8+ T cells from PBMCs. The source of these receptors is a human donor in good health (CMV status not recorded). Some clones in this sample may be carry-over from other donors' samples.

This clonotype showed up many times. V gene TRBV28 combines with J gene TRBJ2-3; 11 positions agree with TRBD2. V shed 5 bases and J 2 bases; nucleotides not matched to a gene: 6. Germline lookup yields CDR1 MDHEN and CDR2 SYDVKM. The CDR3 extends over 16 amino acids. CDR3 bases: TGTGCCAGCAGTCAGATAGCGGGGGGGACCACAGATACGCAGTATTTT. Translated, it gives CASSQIAGGTTDTQYF.

The rearrangement joins TRBV29-1 to TRBJ2-3; 7 nucleotides match TRBD1. Germline V gives CDR1 SQVTM, CDR2 ANQGSEA. The CDR3 covers 15 residues. V lost 0 bases, J lost 4 bases, and 7 bases stayed unmatched. The DNA of the CDR3 is TGCAGCGTTGAAGATCGCGGCCAGGGGGCAGATACGCAGTATTTT. It yields the protein CSVEDRGQGADTQYF.